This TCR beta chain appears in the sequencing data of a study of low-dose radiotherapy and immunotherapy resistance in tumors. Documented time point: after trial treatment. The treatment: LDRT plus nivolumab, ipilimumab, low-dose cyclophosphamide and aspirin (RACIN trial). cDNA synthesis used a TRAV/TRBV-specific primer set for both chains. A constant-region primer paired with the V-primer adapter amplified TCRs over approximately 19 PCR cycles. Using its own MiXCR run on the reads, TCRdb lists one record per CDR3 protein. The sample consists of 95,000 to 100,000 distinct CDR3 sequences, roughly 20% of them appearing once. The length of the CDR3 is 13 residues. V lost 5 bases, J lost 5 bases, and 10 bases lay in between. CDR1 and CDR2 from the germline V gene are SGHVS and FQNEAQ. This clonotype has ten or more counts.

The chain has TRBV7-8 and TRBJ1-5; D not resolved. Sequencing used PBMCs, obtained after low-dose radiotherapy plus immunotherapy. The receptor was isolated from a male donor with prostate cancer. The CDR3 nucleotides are TGTGCCAGCAGCCAAATGGGGTATCAGCCCCAGCATTTT. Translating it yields CASSQMGYQPQHF.